Sequencing of this TCR beta chain was carried out in a study of T cells in tumors after PD-1 blockade. Study-wide background: Patients received pembrolizumab 200 mg every 3 weeks or cemiplimab 350 mg every 2 weeks. Daily vismodegib 150 mg continued in a subset of anti-PD-1-treated patients.

About this clone itself: What it binds is unknown.

Trimming took 0 bases from V and 0 from J, leaving 6 bases between them. CDR3 length: 14 residues. The germline gives CDR1 SGHRS, CDR2 YFSETQ. Profiled with immunoSEQ multiplex PCR; TCRdb holds only in-frame clones, not every one. Among 45,000 to 60,000 clones listed, 65% to 80% were seen once. Tumor or blood genomic DNA was sequenced, with inputs of about 550 ng to 6,004 ng. Study-wide points: Blood contained 35% to 50% of the tumor's TCR clonotypes.

This TCR was recovered from a human donor with advanced basal cell or squamous cell carcinoma (not recorded which). The sample here was PBMCs, taken before anti-PD-1 therapy. The chain links TRBV5-1 to TRBJ1-1, with no clear D. CDR3 region: CASSLGGLNTEAFF. CDR3 nucleotide sequence: TGCGCCAGCAGCTTGGGGGGATTGAACACTGAAGCTTTCTTT.